This paragraph reports one TCR beta chain. Its specificity is unknown. This entry is derived from a study of shared clonotypes between healthy human individuals. General study findings and limits: Compared with memory subsets, naive subsets generally had larger estimated richness. Among non-shared clonotypes, generation probabilities were lower than among those shared by all four donors.

The table came from immunoSEQ multiplex PCR; TCRdb's copy has only in-frame clones and leaves some out. Of a few million clones listed, more than 80% are singletons. This receptor was taken from a man between 18 and 29 years old in good health. Some clones in this sample may be carry-over from other donors' samples. The specimen was naive CD4+ T cells from PBMCs. Indicated subset: CD45RA+ positively selected.

CDR3 loop: CASRNRAQETQYF. CDR3 coding DNA: TGTGCCAGCAGAAACAGGGCCCAAGAGACCCAGTACTTC. The chain joins TRBV2 to TRBJ2-5, with TRBD1 as a possible D gene (6 bases). The germline V and J ends were trimmed by 6 bases and 1 base, with 9 bases remaining between them. This CDR3 is built from 13 residues. Germline V lookup: CDR1 SNHLY, CDR2 FYNNEI.